The next 18 T cell receptor beta chains were all read from a single sample in a study of blood T cell repertoires in COVID-19. Assay: immunoSEQ multiplex PCR; the TCRdb copy retains only in-frame clones and omits some. Of hundreds of thousands of clones listed, 80% to 90% are singletons. What was sequenced was peripheral blood. The receptor source for this set is a woman in her forties who had recovered from COVID-19.

V and J are TRBV9 and TRBJ1-2; weak D call: TRBD1 (6 bases). Germline CDR1 SGDLS, CDR2 YYNGEE. V lost 0 bases to trimming and J lost 8 bases, with 26 bases between them. CDR3 length: 18 amino acids. CDR3 loop: CASSVATWAEEGDYGYTF. The CDR3 region has the DNA TGTGCCAGCAGCGTAGCTACGTGGGCAGAAGAGGGGGATTACGGCTACACCTTC.

CDR3 bases: TGTGCCAGCAGCTTATTTGGCGGGTTTGGGCAGTTCTTC. This sequence encodes CASSLFGGFGQFF. The chain links TRBV7-2 to TRBJ2-1; tentative D call: TRBD2 (5 bases). Trimming shortened V by 2 bases and J by 12 bases, and 14 bases separated the two germline ends. The CDR3 runs to 13 residues. CDR1 is SGHTA, CDR2 FQGNSA, per germline.

V usage is TRBV7-6 and J usage is TRBJ1-1; TRBD1 is a possible D gene (5 bases). V was clipped by 5 bases and J by 4 bases, with 11 bases between them. This CDR3 comprises 13 residues. Germline CDR1 is SGHVS and CDR2 is FNYEAQ. CDR3 in amino acids: CASSTRVGTEAFF. CDR3 in DNA: TGTGCCAGCAGCACCAGGGTTGGCACTGAAGCTTTCTTT.

The chain has TRBV3-1 (or the pseudogene TRBV3-2) and TRBJ2-5, with a tentative D call TRBD1 (6 bases). The length of the CDR3 is 14 residues. V lost 1 base and J lost 5, with 11 bases in between. Germline V gene sequence: CDR1 LGHDT, CDR2 YNNKEL (reference sequence). Here the CDR3 reads CASSQAAGEETQYF. In DNA, the CDR3 is TGTGCCAGCAGCCAAGCGGCAGGGGAGGAGACCCAGTACTTC.

This clone has only one observation. At one end, the junction sequence differs from germline, possibly due to a read error. The V gene is TRBV11-1, the J gene TRBJ2-7, with 7 bases matching TRBD1. Germline CDR1 reads SGHAT; CDR2 reads FQDESV (reference sequence). CDR3 length: 14 amino acids. The CDR3 DNA reads as TGTGCCAGCAGCTACCGGGACAGTATCTACGGGTTCGACTTC. It encodes CASSYRDSIYGFDF.

The CDR3 loop reads CASSYPGLATTNEKLFF. In DNA, the CDR3 is TGTGCCAGCAGTTACCCGGGACTTGCCACAACTAATGAAAAACTGTTTTTT. V and J are TRBV6-2 or TRBV6-3 and TRBJ1-4; D possibly corresponds to TRBD1 (5 bases). The germline V gene encodes CDR1 MNHEY and CDR2 SVGEGT. The V and J ends lost 2 bases and 0 bases respectively, with 13 bases between them. The CDR3 is 17 residues long.

The chain is built from TRBV27 and TRBJ1-1, with TRBD1 matching 9 bases. The V gene's germline CDR1 is MNHEY and CDR2 SMNVEV (reference sequence). CDR3 length equals 14 residues. J lost 4 bases, V lost 2 bases, and 2 bases had no gene match. The CDR3 is CASSLTTGGTEAFF. The CDR3 nucleotides read TGTGCCAGCAGTTTAACGACAGGGGGCACTGAAGCTTTCTTT.

This sequence joins TRBV4-3 and TRBJ2-1; 12 bases line up with TRBD2. The CDR3 is 14 amino acids. Looked up from germline, CDR1 is LGHNA and CDR2 is YSLEER. Losses at the gene ends were 4 bases for V and 10 bases for J; bases not matched to a gene: 5. CDR3 nucleotides: TGCGCCAGCAGCCTTTCTAGCGGGGGGGCGGAGCAGTTCTTC. Protein sequence: CASSLSSGGAEQFF.

The genes are TRBV7-3 and TRBJ1-2, with 8 bases identical to TRBD1. The CDR3 is made up of 16 amino acids. V was clipped by 4 bases and J by 4 bases; unmatched bases: 11. CDR1 and CDR2 from the germline V gene are SGHTA and FQGTGA. This chain's CDR3 is CASSSLGSGGAYGYTF. The CDR3 DNA reads as TGTGCCAGCAGCTCACTAGGGTCAGGGGGCGCCTATGGCTACACCTTC.

This clone was found once. The gene calls are TRBV6-6 and TRBJ2-2, with a weak D call TRBD1 (7 bases). The CDR3 spans 13 residues. Trimming took off 9 bases at V and 4 bases at J, with 12 bases between the two ends. Germline CDR1 and CDR2: MNHNY and SVGAGI (reference sequence). The CDR3 is CASDREATGELFF. For the CDR3, the DNA is TGTGCCAGTGACAGGGAGGCCACCGGGGAGCTGTTTTTT.

The chain is built from TRBV6-5 and TRBJ2-2; D is unresolved. Trimming took 6 bases from V and 3 from J, leaving 8 bases between them. Germline CDR1 and CDR2: MNHEY and SVGAGI. This CDR3 is built from 13 residues. CDR3 region: CASSRLDTGELFF. CDR3 DNA sequence: TGTGCCAGCAGCCGCCTAGACACCGGGGAGCTGTTTTTT.

The genes are TRBV19 and TRBJ2-5, with 10 positions matching TRBD2. The V and J ends lost 4 bases and 3 bases, in that order; junction bases with no gene match: 8. Per germline, CDR1 LNHDA and CDR2 SQIVND (reference sequence). The CDR3 contains 16 residues. CDR3 nucleotides: TGTGCCAGTAGTAGCCGTCGAGCGGGGGGGAAAGAGACCCAGTACTTC. Translation: CASSSRRAGGKETQYF.

The chain couples TRBV3-1 (or the pseudogene TRBV3-2) to TRBJ2-5, with 9 bases matching TRBD1. The ends lost 3 bases at V and 5 bases at J; junction bases unmatched: 7. Germline CDR1 reads LGHDT; CDR2 reads YNNKEL (reference sequence). The CDR3 is 15 amino acids. CDR3 DNA sequence: TGTGCCAGCAGCCAGACCGGGACAGGGTACGAGACCCAGTACTTC. Translated, it gives CASSQTGTGYETQYF.

V usage is TRBV21-1 and J usage is TRBJ2-7; TRBD1 is taken as the D call from the table, unchecked against the DNA. TRBV21-1 is shown as a pseudogene. The CDR3 sequence is 14 residues long. For the CDR3, the DNA is TGTGCCAGCAGCCAACCAAGGGGATTCTACGAGCAGTACTTC. This encodes CASSQPRGFYEQYF.

J is TRBJ1-2 and V is TRBV7-9; 8 bases map to TRBD1. CDR3 size: 15 residues. CDR1 is SEHNR, CDR2 FQNEAQ, per germline (reference sequence). V was clipped by 4 bases and J by 0 bases; unmatched bases: 4. The CDR3 DNA follows: TGTGCCAGCAGCTCTGGGACAGGAGCTAACTATGGCTACACCTTC. Translation: CASSSGTGANYGYTF.

The rearrangement links TRBV4-1 to TRBJ1-5, with a weak D call TRBD1 (5 bases). This CDR3 is built from 14 residues. V lost 4 bases, J lost 5 bases, and 12 bases lay in between. CDR1 and CDR2 from the germline V gene are MGHRA and YSYEKL. This CDR3 is CASSPTGPHQPQHF. CDR3 in DNA: TGCGCCAGCAGCCCTACAGGACCCCATCAGCCCCAGCATTTT.

This clone has a single count. V usage is TRBV2 and J usage is TRBJ1-4; TRBD1 matches 8 bases. V gave up 8 bases and J gave up 0 bases; unmatched junction bases: 5. CDR3 size: 15 residues. Germline CDR1 reads SNHLY; CDR2 reads FYNNEI. This CDR3 is CASGGQVATNEKLFF. CDR3 DNA: TGTGCCAGCGGGGGACAGGTTGCAACTAATGAAAAACTGTTTTTT.

The chain links TRBV7-3 to TRBJ2-3; D might be TRBD2 (5 bases). Germline V lookup: CDR1 SGHTA, CDR2 FQGTGA. The CDR3 length is 15 residues. V was trimmed by 3 bases and J by 3 bases, leaving 13 bases between them. The CDR3 loop reads CASSLGRGTTDTQYF. CDR3 coding DNA: TGTGCCAGCAGCTTGGGTCGGGGTACTACAGATACGCAGTATTTT.